These 18 T cell receptor beta chains were all obtained from the same sample, sequenced in a study. From the RT-PCR reads, TCRdb called clonotypes with MiXCR, one entry per CDR3 protein. The sample lists about 680,000 distinct CDR3 sequences, 13% to 15% occurring once. Sequences were obtained from memory CD4+ T cells from blood. These TCRs come from a female donor in good health, serving as a healthy control.

V and J are TRBV4-1 and TRBJ1-3, with D perhaps TRBD1 (6 bases). The CDR3 has 17 residues. V was pared by 1 base and J by 0 bases, with 13 bases between. Germline V CDR1 and CDR2: MGHRA, YSYEKL. The CDR3 nucleotides are TGCGCCAGCAGCCAAGGGGCCGGGACACCCTCTGGAAACACCATATATTTT. Translating it yields CASSQGAGTPSGNTIYF.

The V and J genes are TRBV6-1 and TRBJ2-3; maybe TRBD2 (7 bases). From germline, CDR1 is MNHNS and CDR2 SASEGT. This CDR3 spans 11 amino acids. V lost 6 bases to trimming and J lost 10 bases, with 11 bases between them. Written as DNA, the CDR3 is TGTGCCAGCAGGGAGGGGGGGGCGCAGTATTTT. Translated: CASREGGAQYF.

The chain's CDR3 is CASSEEGFEQYF. DNA of the CDR3: TGTGCCAGCAGTGAAGAGGGGTTCGAGCAGTACTTC. V and J are TRBV2 and TRBJ2-7, with TRBD1 as a possible D gene (5 bases). Trimming left V 1 base short and J 6 bases short, with 7 bases between. Looked up from germline, CDR1 is SNHLY and CDR2 is FYNNEI. The CDR3 has 12 residues.

This clonotype was seen repeatedly, ten times or more. CDR3 in DNA: TGTGCCAGCAGTTCTCCACAGGGAGGCACTGAAGCTTTCTTT. Translation: CASSSPQGGTEAFF. The genes are TRBV12-3 or TRBV12-4 and TRBJ1-1; the D gene is possibly TRBD1 (6 bases). V was pared by 4 bases and J by 4 bases, with 13 bases between. The CDR3 spans 14 residues.

V and J are TRBV12-3 or TRBV12-4 and TRBJ2-5, with D possibly TRBD1 on 5 matching bases. Trimming shortened V by 4 bases and J by 4 bases, and 13 bases separated the two germline ends. This CDR3 has 14 residues. In DNA form, the CDR3 reads TGTGCCAGCAGTTGGCGCCAGGGTCGAGAGACCCAGTACTTC. This codes for CASSWRQGRETQYF.

This clonotype was detected a few times. V is TRBV6-1 and J is TRBJ2-7, with 10 bases lining up with TRBD2. V was pared by 1 base and J by 6 bases, with 6 bases of the junction left unmatched. In germline, CDR1 is MNHNS, CDR2 SASEGT. This CDR3 has 15 amino acids. CDR3 sequence: CASSEEVSGRLEQYF. In DNA, the CDR3 is TGTGCCAGCAGTGAAGAGGTTAGCGGGAGGCTCGAGCAGTACTTC.

A few counts support this clonotype. The V gene is TRBV5-1, the J gene TRBJ1-2; a weak D match, TRBD1 (5 bases). V was clipped by 4 bases and J by 4 bases, with 20 bases between them. The germline V gene encodes CDR1 SGHRS and CDR2 YFSETQ. CDR3 length: 16 residues. The CDR3 sequence: CASSRNYQGGGYGYTF. The DNA for the CDR3 is TGCGCCAGCAGCCGGAACTATCAGGGTGGAGGCTATGGCTACACCTTC.

This clonotype has a handful of counts. CDR3 sequence: CSARDPTGPATNEKLFF. The DNA for the CDR3 is TGCAGTGCTAGAGATCCGACAGGGCCTGCAACTAATGAAAAACTGTTTTTT. This chain uses TRBV20-1 with TRBJ1-4; 7 nucleotides match TRBD1. This CDR3 contains 17 residues. J gave up 0 bases and V 0 bases, and 7 bases lay outside the gene matches. Per germline, CDR1 DFQATT and CDR2 SNEGSKA (reference sequence).

This rearrangement joins TRBV12-3 or TRBV12-4 to TRBJ2-3, with 11 bases aligning to TRBD1. The CDR3 has 14 amino acids. V lost 6 bases, J lost 7 bases, and 6 bases stayed unmatched. The DNA for the CDR3 is TGTGCCAGCAGGGATGGGACAGGGGGATATACGCAGTATTTT. The encoded protein is CASRDGTGGYTQYF.

Ten or more counts support this clonotype. The chain uses TRBV27 and TRBJ2-1; 10 nucleotides line up with TRBD2. The CDR3 is 14 amino acids. The V and J ends lost 3 bases and 9 bases, in that order; junction bases with no gene match: 5. Germline values: CDR1 MNHEY, CDR2 SMNVEV (reference sequence). The CDR3 DNA follows: TGTGCCAGCAGTTTGGCAAGCGGGGGGGGTGAGCAGTTCTTC. Residues: CASSLASGGGEQFF.

The CDR3, as DNA: TGCGCCAGCAGTAATGGCGGGACACGAGGTTGGGATGAGCAGTTCTTC. Translated, it gives CASSNGGTRGWDEQFF. This chain links TRBV4-1 with TRBJ2-1; D assignment may be TRBD1 or TRBD2 (6 bases each). The V gene lost 6 bases and the J gene lost 8 bases, with 23 bases spanning the gap. Germline V lookup: CDR1 MGHRA, CDR2 YSYEKL. The CDR3 is 16 amino acids.

This chain joins TRBV6-2 or TRBV6-3 and TRBJ1-2; possibly TRBD1 for D (5 bases). There are 15 residues in the CDR3. The germline CDR1 and CDR2 sequences are MNHEY and SVGEGT. Trimming removed 3 bases at V and 1 base at J, with 12 bases between. CDR3 loop: CASSYSRDSNYGYTF. CDR3 nucleotide sequence: TGTGCCAGCAGTTATTCAAGAGACAGTAACTATGGCTACACCTTC.

V is TRBV30 and J is TRBJ2-3; a possible D gene is TRBD1 (6 bases). The CDR3 runs 12 residues. Germline-derived CDR1 and CDR2 are GTSNPN and SVGIG (reference sequence). V was clipped by 7 bases and J by 8 bases, with 16 bases between them. This CDR3 reads CALAPEQGTQYF. The CDR3 DNA sequence: TGTGCCTTGGCACCTGAACAGGGTACGCAGTATTTT. Variable domain in full (rest from reference TRBV30 and TRBJ2-3): SQTIHQWPATLVQPVGSPLSLECTVEGTSNPNLYWYRQAAGRGLQLLFYSVGIGQISSEVPQNLSASRPQDRQFILSSKKLLLSDSGFYLCALAPEQGTQYFGPGTRLTVL.

Only a few counts were recorded for this clonotype. The CDR3 protein is CASSQGLGLNIQYF. The DNA of the CDR3 is TGTGCCAGCAGTCAGGGATTAGGTTTAAACATTCAGTACTTC. The chain couples TRBV12-3 or TRBV12-4 to TRBJ2-4, with D maybe TRBD1 (5 bases). V shed 5 bases and J shed 6 bases, with 14 bases lying between them. This CDR3 has 14 amino acids.

This clonotype was detected many times. The chain joins TRBV6-1 to TRBJ2-5; D remains ambiguous. This CDR3 is 11 amino acids long. Germline CDR1 is MNHNS and CDR2 is SASEGT. Trimming shortened V by 6 bases and J by 2 bases, and 4 bases separated the two germline ends. The CDR3 here is CASSRQETQYF. The CDR3 nucleotides read TGTGCCAGCAGCCGTCAAGAGACCCAGTACTTC.

Notes on this clonotype: This may be a read error, as it is one base from a much larger clone. The chain carries TRBV20-1 and TRBJ2-7; D is perhaps TRBD2 (5 bases). The CDR3 totals 11 residues. V dropped 6 bases and J dropped 11 bases, with 17 bases sitting between them. The germline V gene encodes CDR1 DFQATT and CDR2 SNEGSKA (reference sequence). This CDR3 is CSAAKGWEKYF. DNA for the CDR3: TGCAGTGCCGCCAAAGGGTGGGAGAAGTACTTC.

This clonotype was seen only a few times. This sequence joins TRBV7-2 and TRBJ1-2; no firm D call. Germline V lookup: CDR1 SGHTA, CDR2 FQGNSA. The CDR3 is 14 residues long. V was shortened by 1 base and J by 5 bases, with 11 bases between the two germline ends. CDR3 protein: CASSLVQSLYGYTF. The CDR3 DNA follows: TGTGCCAGCAGCTTAGTCCAGAGTCTTTATGGCTACACCTTC.

This clonotype was detected a few times. The CDR3 sequence is CASSAADRGEKLFF. Written as DNA, the CDR3 is TGTGCCAGCAGTGCAGCGGACAGGGGTGAAAAACTGTTTTTT. The rearrangement links TRBV2 to TRBJ1-4; 9 bases are shared with TRBD1. The CDR3 has 14 residues. The V gene end was trimmed by 4 bases and the J gene end by 7 bases; junction bases not matched to a gene: 4. CDR1 and CDR2 (germline): SNHLY, FYNNEI.